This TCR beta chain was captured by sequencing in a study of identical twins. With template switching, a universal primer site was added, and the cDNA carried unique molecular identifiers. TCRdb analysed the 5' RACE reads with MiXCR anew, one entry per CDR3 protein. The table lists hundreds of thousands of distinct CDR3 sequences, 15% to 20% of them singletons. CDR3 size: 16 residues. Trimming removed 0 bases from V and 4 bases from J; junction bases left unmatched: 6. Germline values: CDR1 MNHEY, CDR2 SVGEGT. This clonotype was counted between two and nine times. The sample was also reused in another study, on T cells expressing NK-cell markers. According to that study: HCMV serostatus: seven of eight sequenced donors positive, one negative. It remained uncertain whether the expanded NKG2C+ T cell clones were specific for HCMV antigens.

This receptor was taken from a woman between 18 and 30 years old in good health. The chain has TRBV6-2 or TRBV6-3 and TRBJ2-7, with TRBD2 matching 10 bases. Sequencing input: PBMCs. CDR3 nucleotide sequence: TGTGCCAGCAGTTACTCTCGCCCTAGCGGGAGTTACGAGCAGTACTTC. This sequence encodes CASSYSRPSGSYEQYF.